Listed below are T cell receptor beta chains from one sample, sequenced in a study of T cells expressing NK-cell markers. TCRdb processed the 5' RACE reads again and assigns one entry to each CDR3 protein, with no DNA. The sample holds 350,000 to 500,000 distinct CDR3 sequences. Sequenced: blood T cells: a sorted CD56 or NKG2C T cell subset, CD4+ or CD8+ T cells, or bulk PBMC T cells (not recorded which). All receptors come from a woman between 18 and 75 years old in good health. Both conserved end residues are part of each CDR3. Each record gives: CDR3 length, J gene, V gene, CDR3 protein.

>16|TRBJ2-1|TRBV20-1
CSARDPPQSSYNEQFF
>14|TRBJ1-1|TRBV27
CASSLSLGTTEAFF
>17|TRBJ2-5|TRBV7-2
CASSLRRGDPKGETQYF
>13|TRBJ2-2|TRBV20-1
CSASGVWTGELFF
>13|TRBJ2-1|TRBV7-9
CASRTVSYNEQFF
>14|TRBJ2-7|TRBV6-2/TRBV6-3
CASRSERESHEQYF
>15|TRBJ2-5|TRBV11-2
CASSRGLAGQETQYF
>13|TRBJ1-6|TRBV10-3
CAITGTENSPLHF
>17|TRBJ1-1|TRBV7-9
CASSLGRGAGGGTEAFF
>15|TRBJ2-1|TRBV19
CASSIDNGTSYEQFF
>11|TRBJ1-1|TRBV5-1
CASSLVPEQLF
>15|TRBJ1-1|TRBV5-1
CASSLVRDRGTEAFF